This TCR beta chain was profiled in a study of cytomegalovirus exposure and HLA in healthy donors. This CDR3 region has 16 residues. Germline V gene data show CDR1 as PRHDT and CDR2 as FYEKMQ (reference sequence). V shed 2 bases, J shed 4 bases, and the junction held 7 bases outside the gene matches. Use of 60 Vbeta and 13 Jbeta primers characterized the PCR. Only in-frame clones appear in the TCRdb table, and some are missing; sequencing was by immunoSEQ multiplex PCR. The sample lists fewer than 150,000 clones; about 80% were seen once. The source of this sequence is a man under 40 in good health. The material sequenced was PBMCs. V gene TRBV13 combines with J gene TRBJ2-7, with TRBD1 identical over 11 bases. The CDR3 DNA reads as TGTGCCAGCAGCTTAAGTTCCGGGACAGGGGGTTACGAGCAGTACTTC. It yields the protein CASSLSSGTGGYEQYF. Combining the CDR3 with reference TRBV13 and TRBJ2-7 gives the whole variable domain AAGVIQSPRHLIKEKRETATLKCYPIPRHDTVYWYQQGPGQDPQFLISFYEKMQSDKGSIPDRFSAQQFSDYHSELNMSSLELGDSALYFCASSLSSGTGGYEQYFGPGTRLTVT.